The 29 T cell receptor beta chains below were found in one sample sequenced in a study of blood T cell repertoires in COVID-19. Here immunoSEQ multiplex PCR was the method, and the copy in TCRdb shows in-frame clones only, minus some. Of about 190,000 clones listed, approximately 80% are singletons. The source material was peripheral blood. Source of these receptors: a man aged 55 to 70 with acute or convalescent COVID-19.

The genes are TRBV19 and TRBJ2-3; 11 nucleotides agree with TRBD2. The junction had 19 bases not matched to a gene; V was cut back by 3 bases and J by 2 bases. CDR3 size: 21 residues. CDR1 and CDR2 (germline): LNHDA, SQIVND (reference sequence). CDR3 residues: CASSITRLAGNPGSPTDTQYF. The DNA for the CDR3 is TGTGCCAGTAGTATTACTAGACTAGCGGGAAACCCCGGCTCCCCCACAGATACGCAGTATTTT.

A remark on this clone: The germline gene is not matched at one end of the junction; a read error may be the cause. The rearrangement links TRBV28 to TRBJ2-5; 9 bases align to TRBD2. This CDR3 region has 12 residues. Per germline, CDR1 MDHEN and CDR2 SYDVKM. The chain's CDR3 is CASAPGLANNDF. The CDR3 bases are TGTGCCAGCGCGCCCGGACTAGCGAATAACGACTTC.

This chain links TRBV11-2 with TRBJ2-7; 7 positions match TRBD1. The V gene end was trimmed by 5 bases and the J gene end by 3 bases; junction bases not matched to a gene: 7. CDR1 SGHAT and CDR2 FQNNGV come from the germline V gene. The CDR3 consists of 14 residues. The DNA of the CDR3 is TGTGCCAGCAGCCAACAGGGGAAGGGCTACGAGCAGTACTTC. Translation: CASSQQGKGYEQYF.

The gene calls are TRBV6-2 or TRBV6-3 and TRBJ1-1; 7 bases line up with TRBD1. Germline V CDR1 and CDR2: MNHEY, SVGEGT. The V and J ends lost 4 bases and 1 base, in that order; junction bases with no gene match: 9. The CDR3 runs 16 residues. The CDR3 DNA sequence: TGTGCCAGCAGTTTGACAGGGTACCTTCCGAACACTGAAGCTTTCTTT. This gives the protein CASSLTGYLPNTEAFF.

The chain recombines TRBV10-3 with TRBJ1-1; the match to TRBD1 covers 7 bases. The CDR3 contains 15 residues. The trim removed 3 bases at V and 2 bases at J, leaving 6 bases unmatched. The germline V gene has CDR1 ENHRY and CDR2 SYGVKD. CDR3 region: CAISEGRGANTEAFF. DNA for the CDR3: TGTGCCATCAGTGAAGGCAGGGGGGCAAACACTGAAGCTTTCTTT.

The chain has TRBV7-2 and TRBJ1-2, with TRBD1 matching 7 bases. With 5 bases clipped from V and 3 bases from J, the junction kept 6 bases outside the gene matches. Germline lookup yields CDR1 SGHTA and CDR2 FQGNSA. The CDR3 is made up of 14 amino acids. The CDR3 loop reads CASSPATGYYGYTF. For the CDR3, the DNA is TGTGCCAGCAGCCCGGCGACAGGGTACTATGGCTACACCTTC.

This clone occurred once. V is TRBV5-5 and J is TRBJ2-7; the match to TRBD1 covers 7 bases. The CDR3 has 16 residues. The V gene end was trimmed by 0 bases and the J gene end by 2 bases; junction bases not matched to a gene: 8. CDR1 and CDR2 from the germline V gene are SGHKS and YYEKEE (reference sequence). CDR3: CASSLEGARVPYEQYF. Written as DNA, the CDR3 is TGTGCCAGCAGCTTGGAGGGGGCCCGGGTCCCCTACGAGCAGTACTTC.

The gene calls are TRBV11-2 and TRBJ2-7; TRBD2 agrees at 8 bases. Trimming took 5 bases from V and 0 from J; bases not matched to a gene: 6. The CDR3 sequence is 15 residues long. Germline lookup yields CDR1 SGHAT and CDR2 FQNNGV. Written as DNA, the CDR3 is TGTGCCAGCAGCCCCTTAGCGGGGAGCTCCTACGAGCAGTACTTC. Translation gives CASSPLAGSSYEQYF.

The chain has TRBV3-1 (or the pseudogene TRBV3-2) and TRBJ2-1; 7 bases are shared with TRBD2. Germline V gene lookup returns CDR1 LGHDT and CDR2 YNNKEL (reference sequence). The trim removed 0 bases at V and 2 bases at J, leaving 4 bases unmatched. The CDR3 contains 16 residues. For the CDR3, the DNA is TGTGCCAGCAGCCAAGAAGGTGGGAGGGCCTACAATGAGCAGTTCTTC. Residues: CASSQEGGRAYNEQFF.

The rearrangement joins TRBV3-1 (or the pseudogene TRBV3-2) to TRBJ1-1; D is perhaps TRBD1 (5 bases). The CDR3 is 14 amino acids. Germline lookup yields CDR1 LGHDT and CDR2 YNNKEL (reference sequence). V dropped 1 base and J dropped 5 bases, with 11 bases sitting between them. In nucleotides, the CDR3 is TGTGCCAGCAGCCAAGTAGGGGAAGGGACTGAAGCTTTCTTT. This codes for CASSQVGEGTEAFF.

This rearrangement joins TRBV5-1 to TRBJ2-2; 8 bases agree with TRBD1. Germline-derived CDR1 and CDR2 are SGHRS and YFSETQ. The CDR3 totals 14 residues. V trimming: 5 bases; J trimming: 1 base; junction bases outside the gene matches: 1. CDR3 sequence reads: CASRGQGNTGELFF. CDR3 DNA: TGCGCCAGCAGAGGACAGGGGAACACCGGGGAGCTGTTTTTT.

This clone has just a few counts. V is TRBV19 and J is TRBJ1-5, with 10 bases lining up with TRBD1. Trimming removed 4 bases from V and 9 bases from J; junction bases left unmatched: 15. Germline CDR1 and CDR2: LNHDA and SQIVND (reference sequence). The CDR3 loop spans 17 amino acids. This chain's CDR3 is CASSRLGTGADSRPQHF. CDR3 nucleotides: TGTGCCAGTAGTAGATTAGGGACAGGGGCCGACAGCCGGCCCCAGCATTTT.

The chain links TRBV2 to TRBJ2-1; 7 bases map to TRBD2. Germline CDR1 reads SNHLY; CDR2 reads FYNNEI. J was trimmed by 5 bases and V by 3 bases; bases with no gene match: 7. The CDR3 is made up of 15 amino acids. The CDR3 sequence: CASSENRGGNNEQFF. The CDR3 DNA reads as TGTGCCAGCAGTGAGAATCGCGGGGGAAACAATGAGCAGTTCTTC.

V is TRBV11-2 and J is TRBJ1-3; D is perhaps TRBD1 (5 bases). In germline, CDR1 is SGHAT, CDR2 FQNNGV. CDR3 size: 12 residues. Trimming shortened V by 5 bases and J by 9 bases, and 11 bases separated the two germline ends. The DNA of the CDR3 is TGTGCCAGCAGCCCAGGGAAAAGCACCATATATTTT. It translates to CASSPGKSTIYF.

The gene calls are TRBV7-2 and TRBJ2-1, with a possible D match to TRBD2 (6 bases). The germline V gene has CDR1 SGHTA and CDR2 FQGNSA. Trimming cost V 5 bases and J 0 bases, with 14 bases left between them. The length of the CDR3 is 16 residues. The CDR3 loop is CASSARLDYSYNEQFF. CDR3 bases: TGTGCCAGCAGCGCTCGACTAGACTACTCCTACAATGAGCAGTTCTTC.

V and J are TRBV5-1 and TRBJ2-7; D not certain. The CDR3 is 15 amino acids. Trimming removed 0 bases from V and 4 bases from J, with 14 bases in between. Germline V lookup: CDR1 SGHRS, CDR2 YFSETQ. CDR3 nucleotides: TGCGCCAGCAGCTTGGCTGGGCCTGCCTCATACGAGCAGTACTTC. This translates into CASSLAGPASYEQYF.

J is TRBJ2-1 and V is TRBV2; 9 nucleotides agree with TRBD1. Germline CDR1 and CDR2: SNHLY and FYNNEI. V shed 7 bases, J shed 9 bases, and the junction held 13 bases outside the gene matches. This CDR3 has 15 amino acids. The CDR3, as DNA: TGTGCCAGCATGATGGGACAGGGAACCCTTACTGAGCAGTTCTTC. This sequence encodes CASMMGQGTLTEQFF.

This sequence joins TRBV4-2 and TRBJ2-2; maybe TRBD2 (5 bases). Trimming took off 8 bases at V and 0 bases at J, with 22 bases between the two ends. The V gene's germline CDR1 is LGHNA and CDR2 YNFKEQ. The CDR3 is made up of 18 amino acids. This CDR3 reads CASYQDFGGQANTGELFF. CDR3 in DNA: TGTGCCAGCTACCAGGACTTCGGTGGCCAGGCGAACACCGGGGAGCTGTTTTTT.

The chain recombines TRBV6-5 with TRBJ2-7; D perhaps matches TRBD1 (6 bases). CDR3 length equals 12 residues. The V end was cut by 6 bases, the J end by 6 bases, with 12 bases between. Per germline, CDR1 MNHEY and CDR2 SVGAGI. CDR3 sequence (DNA): TGTGCCAGCAGGCCACAGGGTGGCGAGCAGTACTTC. Translating gives CASRPQGGEQYF.

J is TRBJ2-5 and V is TRBV9; TRBD1 might be the D (5 bases). The germline V and J ends were trimmed by 4 bases and 5 bases, with 12 bases remaining between them. CDR3 length equals 13 residues. Germline V gives CDR1 SGDLS, CDR2 YYNGEE. The CDR3, as DNA: TGTGCCAGCAGCCAACAGGTCCTCGAGACCCAGTACTTC. Translated: CASSQQVLETQYF.

The CDR3 region has the DNA TGTGCCAGTAGTATGGGGACTAGCCGGGGTCGCGAGCAGTACTTC. Its protein is CASSMGTSRGREQYF. This chain connects TRBV19 to TRBJ2-7; 9 nucleotides agree with TRBD2. V lost 3 bases to trimming and J lost 6 bases; unmatched junction nucleotides: 9. Germline assignment: CDR1 LNHDA and CDR2 SQIVND (reference sequence). The CDR3 has 15 residues. Combining the CDR3 with reference TRBV19 and TRBJ2-7 gives the whole variable domain DGGITQSPKYLFRKEGQNVTLSCEQNLNHDAMYWYRQDPGQGLRLIYYSQIVNDFQKGDIAEGYSVSREKKESFPLTVTSAQKNPTAFYLCASSMGTSRGREQYFGPGTRLTVT.

This sequence joins TRBV5-4 and TRBJ2-1; 7 bases are a match to TRBD2. Germline V lookup: CDR1 SGHNT, CDR2 YYREEE (reference sequence). J was trimmed by 6 bases and V by 4 bases; bases with no gene match: 7. The length of the CDR3 is 14 residues. The DNA of the CDR3 is TGTGCCAGCAGCCCAAGGGGCGGGAGCAATGAGCAGTTCTTC. This encodes CASSPRGGSNEQFF.

The CDR3 bases are TGTGCCAGCAGCGTTGGAGGGACTAGCGAGTACAATGAGCAGTTCTTC. Residues: CASSVGGTSEYNEQFF. The gene calls are TRBV9 and TRBJ2-1, with TRBD2 matching 10 bases. The CDR3 has 16 amino acids. V dropped 2 bases and J dropped 4; count of bases not matched to a gene: 6. Germline CDR1 is SGDLS and CDR2 is YYNGEE.

The chain uses TRBV12-5 and TRBJ2-7, with 9 bases identical to TRBD2. The V gene's germline CDR1 is LGHNT and CDR2 FRNRAP. This CDR3 is 17 amino acids long. The ends lost 7 bases at V and 0 bases at J; junction bases unmatched: 13. The CDR3 here is CASAGGYSGSYSYEQYF. CDR3 coding DNA: TGTGCTAGTGCTGGTGGGTATAGCGGGAGCTACTCCTACGAGCAGTACTTC.

This sequence joins TRBV21-1 and TRBJ2-5; TRBD1, as called in the table, went unchecked against the DNA. TRBV21-1 constitutes a pseudogene. This CDR3 is 17 amino acids long. The CDR3 reads CAQRGGRGTGEQETQYF. CDR3 DNA sequence: TGTGCCCAACGGGGAGGCAGGGGGACAGGAGAACAAGAGACCCAGTACTTC.

CDR3 coding DNA: TGTGCCAGCAGCTTACGGGCAGGGGGATCCTACAATGAGCAGTTCTTC. Encoded protein: CASSLRAGGSYNEQFF. This chain joins TRBV7-3 and TRBJ2-1, with 7 bases that match TRBD1. The CDR3 length is 16 residues. The trim removed 2 bases at V and 1 base at J, leaving 5 bases unmatched. Germline values: CDR1 SGHTA, CDR2 FQGTGA.

The chain is built from TRBV7-9 and TRBJ2-1; D ambiguous. Deletions cut 1 base from V and 0 bases from J, with 7 bases between. This CDR3 spans 15 amino acids. Germline V gene sequence: CDR1 SEHNR, CDR2 FQNEAQ (reference sequence). In nucleotides, the CDR3 is TGTGCCAGCAGCTTAGACGAGAGCTCCTACAATGAGCAGTTCTTC. Its translation: CASSLDESSYNEQFF.

The V call is TRBV6-1, the J call TRBJ1-1; TRBD1 matches 8 bases. In germline, CDR1 is MNHNS, CDR2 SASEGT. This CDR3 region has 16 residues. With V trimmed by 4 bases and J by 5 bases, 12 bases remained unmatched. This chain's CDR3 is CASSGSNRGGRTEAFF. As DNA, the CDR3 is TGTGCCAGCAGTGGGTCTAACAGGGGGGGAAGGACTGAAGCTTTCTTT.

The count of this clone is one. The chain combines TRBV5-1 with TRBJ1-1; TRBD1 aligns across 7 bases. Germline CDR1 is SGHRS and CDR2 is YFSETQ. This CDR3 contains 17 residues. V gave up 0 bases and J gave up 0 bases; unmatched junction bases: 8. CDR3 residues: CASSLVSGQKLNTEAFF. DNA for the CDR3: TGCGCCAGCAGCTTGGTTTCGGGACAGAAATTGAACACTGAAGCTTTCTTT.